This entry lists 32 T cell receptor beta chains sequenced from one sample in a study of tumor-infiltrating lymphocytes in primary liver carcinoma. Between 20 and 30 mg of unsorted bulk tissue served as the source from which RNA and DNA were co-extracted. Making TCR beta cDNA involved approximately 480 ng total RNA and a constant-region primer. A slightly modified ARM-PCR protocol with three nested multiplex PCR rounds produced these TCR beta libraries. TRBV1-TRBV30 forward primers paired with a C-beta reverse primer were used in the first two PCR rounds, which ran roughly 9 cycles each. TCRdb reprocessed the multiplex PCR reads via MiXCR and lists one record per CDR3 protein. Among around 21,000 distinct CDR3 sequences listed, approximately 70% were seen once. Sequenced: liver tumor tissue from sampling region 1. Subset given: tumor region T1, superior pole. These receptors originate from a man between 35 and 55 years old with primary liver carcinoma and hepatitis B virus infection.

This rearrangement joins TRBV28 to TRBJ2-2; 10 bases map to TRBD2. V shed 5 bases and J 7 bases; nucleotides not matched to a gene: 16. The CDR3 is 18 residues long. In germline, CDR1 is MDHEN, CDR2 SYDVKM. The CDR3 here is CASSTGTSVKVFVGELFF. DNA for the CDR3: TGTGCCAGCAGTACCGGGACTAGCGTGAAAGTTTTCGTCGGGGAGCTGTTTTTT.

Turning to this clonotype: One end of the junction fails to match germline, which may point to a read error. The CDR3: CASSHRRTGLTEELFF. CDR3 bases: TGTGCCAGCAGCCACAGAAGGACGGGACTCACCGAGGAGTTGTTTTTT. The rearrangement joins TRBV14 to TRBJ2-2; perhaps TRBD2 as D (6 bases). CDR1 SGHDN and CDR2 FVKESK come from the germline V gene. The CDR3 runs to 16 residues.

To note about this clonotype: An end of the junction differs from the germline gene, which may be a read error. This chain uses TRBV6-5 with TRBJ2-3, with 7 bases that match TRBD2. Germline CDR1 is MNHEY and CDR2 is SVGAGI. There are 17 residues in the CDR3. CDR3 protein: CARHEQDGRKETDTHYF. The CDR3 DNA is TGTGCCAGGCACGAACAGGACGGGAGGAAGGAGACAGACACGCATTATTTT.

On this clonotype: The junction shows a germline mismatch at one end, possibly a read error. The V and J genes are TRBV11-2 and TRBJ2-5, with D possibly TRBD2 on 5 matching bases. The CDR3 loop spans 18 amino acids. Germline V gene sequence: CDR1 SGHAT, CDR2 FQNNGV. The CDR3 is CASNLTRLALGKKETQYF. DNA for the CDR3: TGTGCCAGCAACTTAACGAGGCTAGCCCTGGGAAAAAAAGAGACTCAGTACTTC. The full variable domain, in which reference TRBV11-2 and TRBJ2-5 provide the parts outside the CDR3, is EAGVAQSPRYKIIEKRQSVAFWCNPISGHATLYWYQQILGQGPKLLIQFQNNGVVDDSQLPKDRFSAERLKGVDSTLKIQPAKLEDSAVYLCASNLTRLALGKKETQYFGPGTRLLVL.

A remark on this clonotype: Relative to the germline gene, one junction end is altered; a read error may explain this. The rearrangement links TRBV4-2 to TRBJ2-3; the match to TRBD2 covers 7 bases. Germline V gives CDR1 LGHNA, CDR2 YNFKEQ. The length of the CDR3 is 18 residues. Written as DNA, the CDR3 is TGTGTCAGCAGCCAAGTGGCGCTTCTGGCGGGAGTGCCAGATACGCAGTATTTT. This translates into CVSSQVALLAGVPDTQYF.

In this sample, this clonotype turned up many times. This may come from a read error, since a much larger clone is one base off. V is TRBV30 and J is TRBJ1-1; 7 nucleotides line up with TRBD1. The CDR3 contains 14 residues. Germline lookup yields CDR1 GTSNPN and CDR2 SVGIG (reference sequence). CDR3 sequence reads: CAWSVQGITTGAFF. The DNA for the CDR3 is TGTGCCTGGAGTGTACAGGGGATAACCACTGGAGCTTTCTTT.

The V call is TRBV4-3, the J call TRBJ2-1; 10 bases are shared with TRBD2. Looked up from germline, CDR1 is LGHNA and CDR2 is YSLEER. V shed 10 bases and J 15 bases; nucleotides not matched to a gene: 15. This CDR3 contains 13 residues. The CDR3 bases are TGCGCCAACAGTCGAGGGTCTAGCGGGAGTGTGTTCTTC. Translation: CANSRGSSGSVFF.

For this clonotype: A read error is possible here, since a much larger clone lies one base away. The genes are TRBV11-2 and TRBJ2-3, with D tentatively TRBD2 (5 bases). The germline V gene has CDR1 SGHAT and CDR2 FQNNGV. Trimming took off 2 bases at V and 4 bases at J, with 19 bases between the two ends. The CDR3 loop spans 17 amino acids. CDR3 in DNA: TGTGCCAGCAGCTTAAGAAAATCCACCACCGGGGCAGATACGCAGTATTTT. Amino acid sequence: CASSLRKSTTGADTQYF. The variable domain in full, completed from reference TRBV11-2 and TRBJ2-3, reads EAGVAQSPRYKIIEKRQSVAFWCNPISGHATLYWYQQILGQGPKLLIQFQNNGVVDDSQLPKDRFSAERLKGVDSTLKIQPAKLEDSAVYLCASSLRKSTTGADTQYFGPGTRLTVL.

The rearrangement uses TRBV14 and TRBJ2-5, with TRBD1 identical over 10 bases. The CDR3 loop spans 16 amino acids. CDR1 is SGHDN and CDR2 is FVKESK in the germline V gene. The CDR3: CVSSRRTGGNQETQYF. The CDR3 DNA reads TGTGTAAGCAGCCGTCGGACAGGGGGAAACCAAGAGACCCAGTACTTC.

The V call is TRBV11-2, the J call TRBJ2-3; D is unresolved. This CDR3 has 15 residues. V was cut by 7 bases and J by 4 bases, with 18 bases left in between. Germline CDR1 SGHAT, CDR2 FQNNGV. CDR3 coding DNA: TGTGCCAGCAACTTGTACGTCTGGAGTCCAGATACGCAGTATTTT. Protein sequence: CASNLYVWSPDTQYF. The whole variable domain, remainder taken from reference TRBV11-2 and TRBJ2-3, is EAGVAQSPRYKIIEKRQSVAFWCNPISGHATLYWYQQILGQGPKLLIQFQNNGVVDDSQLPKDRFSAERLKGVDSTLKIQPAKLEDSAVYLCASNLYVWSPDTQYFGPGTRLTVL.

In regard to this clonotype: One junction end disagrees with the germline gene, perhaps due to a read error. V is TRBV11-2 and J is TRBJ2-1; 11 positions match TRBD2. This CDR3 comprises 20 residues. The V gene's germline CDR1 is SGHAT and CDR2 FQNNGV. CDR3 coding DNA: TGTGCCAGCAGCTTAGGGCAGCTATTAGCGGGAGGGTGTGCCTACAATGAGCACTTCTTC. It yields the protein CASSLGQLLAGGCAYNEHFF.

Note on this clonotype: The DNA is omitted, as the CDR3 cannot be located on it reliably, and the CDR3 follows TCRdb's listing. The rearrangement uses TRBV12-3 or TRBV12-4 and TRBJ1-5. The CDR3 is 15 residues long, ends included. CDR3 in amino acids: CVSSFGQGSNLPKHF.

In the case of this clonotype: One end of the junction does not line up with germline, which may come from a read error. This chain links TRBV6-5 with TRBJ2-2; possibly TRBD2 for D (7 bases). Germline CDR1 is MNHEY and CDR2 is SVGAGI. The CDR3 consists of 14 residues. The CDR3 sequence: CASKDIRITGGLFF. Written as DNA, the CDR3 is TGTGCCAGCAAGGACATAAGGATCACCGGGGGGCTGTTTTTC.

For this clonotype: The conserved phenylalanine or tryptophan normally closing the CDR3 is absent here, so this likely arose from a read error. V is TRBV11-2 and J is TRBJ2-7; D is ambiguous. Germline CDR1 is SGHAT and CDR2 is FQNNGV. This CDR3 has 13 amino acids. V lost 3 bases to trimming and J lost 7 bases, with 13 bases between them. CDR3 in DNA: TGTGCCAGCAGCTTCGGAAGGGCTAGGGAGCAGTACCTC. This translates into CASSFGRAREQYL.

To note about this clonotype: Because the CDR3 is missing its conserved closing phenylalanine or tryptophan, this is likely a read error. The genes are TRBV6-5 and TRBJ1-3; D is ambiguous. The CDR3 runs to 16 residues. Germline V CDR1 and CDR2: MNHEY, SVGAGI. CDR3: CASSYSRPSSGNIIYS. The CDR3 DNA reads TGTGCCAGTAGTTACTCCCGCCCGAGCTCTGGAAACATCATATATTCT.

As to this clonotype: This CDR3 fails to terminate in the conserved phenylalanine or tryptophan, so it likely reflects a read error. V usage is TRBV11-2 and J usage is TRBJ2-7, with D hard to call. The CDR3 length is 14 residues. Trimming removed 2 bases from V and 2 bases from J, with 10 bases in between. CDR1 and CDR2 from the germline V gene are SGHAT and FQNNGV. CDR3 DNA: TGTGCCAGCAGCTTAACCGATGGAGCCTACGAGCAGTACTCC. Its translation is CASSLTDGAYEQYS.

To note about this clonotype: It may be a read error: a sequence one base away is much more abundant. The conserved phenylalanine or tryptophan normally closing the CDR3 is absent here, so this likely arose from a read error. The chain is built from TRBV7-8 and TRBJ1-1, with 7 bases that match TRBD1. The length of the CDR3 is 15 residues. Germline-derived CDR1 and CDR2 are SGHVS and FQNEAQ. This chain's CDR3 is CASSLATGANTEAFY. CDR3 coding DNA: TGTGCCAGCAGTTTAGCAACAGGGGCGAACACTGAAGCTTTCTAT.

The V and J genes are TRBV14 and TRBJ2-1; D is perhaps TRBD1 or TRBD2 (5 bases each). CDR1 and CDR2 (germline): SGHDN, FVKESK. The CDR3 extends over 16 amino acids. V lost 5 bases and J lost 0, with 14 bases in between. In DNA form, the CDR3 reads TGTGCCAGCAGCGCACTAGGAGACAGCTCCTACAATGAGCAGTTCTTC. This gives the protein CASSALGDSSYNEQFF.

Concerning this clonotype itself: This CDR3 fails to terminate in the conserved phenylalanine or tryptophan, so it likely reflects a read error. CDR3 loop: CAGSPLDNNNNEQFV. The CDR3 DNA reads as TGCGCCGGCAGCCCGCTCGATAACAACAACAATGAGCAGTTCGTC. This chain connects TRBV4-1 to TRBJ2-1; no firm D call. Per germline, CDR1 MGHRA and CDR2 YSYEKL. This CDR3 contains 15 residues.

To note about this clonotype: The junction departs from germline at one end; a sequencing error may be responsible. The chain employs TRBV13 and TRBJ1-2; perhaps TRBD1 as D (6 bases). The germline gives CDR1 PRHDT, CDR2 FYEKMQ (reference sequence). The CDR3 spans 17 residues. CDR3 loop: CASSPIVLGGGDYGYTF. The DNA for the CDR3 is TGTGCCAGCAGCCCCATCGTCCTAGGGGGTGGGGACTATGGCTACACTTTC. The entire variable domain, with the rest obtained from reference TRBV13 and TRBJ1-2, is as follows: AAGVIQSPRHLIKEKRETATLKCYPIPRHDTVYWYQQGPGQDPQFLISFYEKMQSDKGSIPDRFSAQQFSDYHSELNMSSLELGDSALYFCASSPIVLGGGDYGYTFGSGTRLTVV.

This clonotype was seen many times. V is TRBV11-2 and J is TRBJ2-5; TRBD1 agrees at 8 bases. Germline trimming cut 1 base from V and 4 bases from J; bases unmatched to any gene: 8. CDR3 length: 16 residues. Germline lookup yields CDR1 SGHAT and CDR2 FQNNGV. DNA of the CDR3: TGTGCCAGCAGCTTAGTCGACAGGGGATTGGGAGAGACCCAGTACTTC. It specifies CASSLVDRGLGETQYF. Full variable domain (remainder filled in from reference TRBV11-2 and TRBJ2-5): EAGVAQSPRYKIIEKRQSVAFWCNPISGHATLYWYQQILGQGPKLLIQFQNNGVVDDSQLPKDRFSAERLKGVDSTLKIQPAKLEDSAVYLCASSLVDRGLGETQYFGPGTRLLVL.

To note about this clonotype: A much larger clone lies one base from this, so it may be a read error. This chain joins TRBV9 and TRBJ2-5; possible D gene TRBD2, 5 bases. CDR3 size: 17 residues. Germline V gives CDR1 SGDLS, CDR2 YYNGEE. Trimming left V 4 bases short and J 5 bases short, with 24 bases between. CDR3 sequence (DNA): TGTGCCAGCAGCTTTTCGTGGACCCGGGGTGGGCATGAGACCCAGTACTTC. Translated, it gives CASSFSWTRGGHETQYF.

With regard to this clonotype: An end of the junction differs from the germline gene, which may be a read error. The chain couples TRBV5-4 to TRBJ2-1; tentative D call: TRBD2 (7 bases). The CDR3 runs to 18 residues. Germline loops: CDR1 SGHNT, CDR2 YYREEE (reference sequence). Here the CDR3 reads CASSLGGGTLSSYYEQFF. CDR3 nucleotide sequence: TGTGCCAGCAGCTTAGGGGGGGGGACCCTGAGCTCCTACTATGAGCAGTTCTTC.

The genes are TRBV6-5 and TRBJ1-5; tentative D call: TRBD1 (5 bases). This CDR3 is 14 amino acids long. CDR1 is MNHEY and CDR2 is SVGAGI in the germline V gene. Trimming removed 5 bases at V and 5 bases at J, with 13 bases between. For the CDR3, the DNA is TGTGCCAGCAGTACGGGGGGGGAGCATCAGCCCCAGCATTTT. It specifies CASSTGGEHQPQHF.

Comment on this clonotype: One junction end disagrees with the germline gene, perhaps due to a read error. The chain recombines TRBV11-2 with TRBJ2-5; D is unresolved. The CDR3 has 16 amino acids. Per the germline V gene, CDR1 is SGHAT and CDR2 is FQNNGV. The CDR3 here is CVSRSRDSAHQETQFF. The CDR3 DNA follows: TGTGTCAGCAGATCCCGTGACTCGGCCCACCAAGAGACCCAATTCTTC.

A remark on this clonotype: Sequence at one end of the junction differs from germline and may be a read error. The genes are TRBV12-3 or TRBV12-4 and TRBJ1-5, with D hard to call. CDR3 length: 15 residues. The DNA of the CDR3 is TGTGCCAGCACTTTTGGGCAAGGAGGCAATCAGCCCCGGCATTTT. Protein: CASTFGQGGNQPRHF.

This clonotype is medium-sized (0.01 to 0.1%) within its sample. The CDR3 sequence is CASSQTAGGSGANVLTF. DNA for the CDR3: TGCGCCAGCAGCCAGACTGCCGGGGGCTCTGGGGCCAACGTCCTGACTTTC. The chain has TRBV4-1 and TRBJ2-6; the D gene is possibly TRBD2 (6 bases). The germline gives CDR1 MGHRA, CDR2 YSYEKL. Trimming stripped 3 bases from V and 0 bases from J, with 12 bases between. The CDR3 consists of 17 residues.

As regards this clonotype: A junction boundary mismatches the germline segment, possibly from a read error. V is TRBV28 and J is TRBJ2-3; D not certain. The CDR3 contains 17 residues. The germline gives CDR1 MDHEN, CDR2 SYDVKM. This CDR3 reads CASSIPQATSISDTLYF. The DNA for the CDR3 is TGTGCCAGCAGTATCCCCCAGGCTACAAGTATCTCAGATACGCTGTATTTT.

This clonotype came up many times. The J gene is TRBJ2-1, the V gene TRBV6-5; perhaps TRBD1 as D (5 bases). Germline CDR1 is MNHEY and CDR2 is SVGAGI. The length of the CDR3 is 15 residues. V lost 6 bases and J lost 0, with 12 bases in between. CDR3 nucleotide sequence: TGTGCCAGCAGGGAATACAGGAGCTCCTACAATGAGCAGTTCTTC. It is translated as CASREYRSSYNEQFF.

Comments on this clonotype: This may stem from a read error, because a much larger clone lies one nucleotide away. The rearrangement uses TRBV5-1 and TRBJ2-7; 7 bases line up with TRBD1. Per germline, CDR1 SGHRS and CDR2 YFSETQ. Trimming took 4 bases from V and 9 from J; bases not matched to a gene: 19. The CDR3 contains 16 residues. CDR3 protein: CASSREQGLRSCGQYF. DNA for the CDR3: TGCGCCAGCAGCCGTGAACAGGGGCTTAGATCCTGCGGGCAGTACTTC. The whole variable domain, remainder taken from reference TRBV5-1 and TRBJ2-7, is KAGVTQTPRYLIKTRGQQVTLSCSPISGHRSVSWYQQTPGQGLQFLFEYFSETQRNKGNFPGRFSGRQFSNSRSEMNVSTLELGDSALYLCASSREQGLRSCGQYFGPGTRLTVT.

About this clonotype itself: A read error may produce the germline difference seen at one junction end. V usage is TRBV29-1 and J usage is TRBJ2-1; unclear D gene. The CDR3 covers 16 residues. Germline V CDR1 and CDR2: SQVTM, ANQGSEA. CDR3 loop: CCVATLRPWSHQEQFF. CDR3 DNA sequence: TGCTGCGTCGCCACACTTCGGCCCTGGTCCCATCAAGAGCAGTTCTTC.

Comment on this clonotype: This could be a read error, since a much larger clone is one nucleotide away. The chain uses TRBV5-1 and TRBJ2-3; D is ambiguous. The CDR3 extends over 13 amino acids. Germline values: CDR1 SGHRS, CDR2 YFSETQ. The CDR3 DNA follows: TGCGCCAGCAGCCTCGTTGGCATAGATACGCGGTATTTT. Translation gives CASSLVGIDTRYF.